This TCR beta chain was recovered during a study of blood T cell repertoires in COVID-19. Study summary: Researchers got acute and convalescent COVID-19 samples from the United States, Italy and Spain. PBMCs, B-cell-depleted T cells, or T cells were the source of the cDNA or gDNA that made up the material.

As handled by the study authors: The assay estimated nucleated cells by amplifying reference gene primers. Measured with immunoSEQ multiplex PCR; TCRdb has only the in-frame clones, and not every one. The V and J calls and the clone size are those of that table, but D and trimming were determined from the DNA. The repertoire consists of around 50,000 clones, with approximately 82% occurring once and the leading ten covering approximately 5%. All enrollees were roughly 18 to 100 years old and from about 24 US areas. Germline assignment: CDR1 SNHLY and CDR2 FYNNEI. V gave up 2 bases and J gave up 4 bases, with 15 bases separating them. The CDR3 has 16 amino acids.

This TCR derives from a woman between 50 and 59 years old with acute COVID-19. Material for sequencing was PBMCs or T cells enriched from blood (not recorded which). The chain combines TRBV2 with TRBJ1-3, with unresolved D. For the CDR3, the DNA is TGTGCCAGCAGTGAACGGGGATTGGGGAACGGAAACACCATATATTTT. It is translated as CASSERGLGNGNTIYF.